Shown below are 21 T cell receptor beta chains from a single sample sequenced in a study of T-cell memory formation after mild COVID-19. MiXCR, run by TCRdb on the 5' RACE reads, gives a single entry per CDR3 protein. This table has 350,000 to 550,000 distinct CDR3 sequences, 15% to 20% appearing once. Sequences were obtained from PBMCs or a T cell subset sorted from them (not recorded which). The receptors were gathered from a man in his late teens or twenties who had mild COVID-19 (a few samples of this study predate the infection). Cell type and time point are not known.

This clonotype was seen a handful of times. This chain uses TRBV10-3 with TRBJ2-3; D remains ambiguous. This CDR3 has 14 amino acids. Trimming shortened V by 2 bases and J by 1 base, and 7 bases separated the two germline ends. The germline V gene has CDR1 ENHRY and CDR2 SYGVKD. The CDR3 loop reads CAISENLGTDTQYF. The CDR3 nucleotides read TGTGCCATCAGTGAGAACCTGGGCACAGATACGCAGTATTTT.

This clonotype was seen at least ten times. This chain connects TRBV7-2 to TRBJ1-2; no reliable D call. V was pared by 1 base and J by 4 bases, with 13 bases between. Germline CDR1 reads SGHTA; CDR2 reads FQGNSA. The CDR3 is 15 residues long. The CDR3 nucleotides read TGTGCCAGCAGCTTAGGTCCAGGAACTATCTATGGCTACACCTTC. It codes for CASSLGPGTIYGYTF.

This clonotype was picked up a small number of times. The chain joins TRBV5-1 to TRBJ2-3; a weak D match, TRBD2 (5 bases). Between the trimmed V and J ends, which lost 2 bases and 3 bases, there was a span of 10 bases. Germline V CDR1 and CDR2: SGHRS, YFSETQ. This CDR3 is 14 amino acids long. The CDR3 nucleotides are TGCGCCAGCAGCTTCGGGGATCAGACAGATACGCAGTATTTT. Translation gives CASSFGDQTDTQYF. Looking up the rest from reference TRBV5-1 and TRBJ2-3 gives the full variable domain: KAGVTQTPRYLIKTRGQQVTLSCSPISGHRSVSWYQQTPGQGLQFLFEYFSETQRNKGNFPGRFSGRQFSNSRSEMNVSTLELGDSALYLCASSFGDQTDTQYFGPGTRLTVL.

This clonotype appeared a few times. The genes are TRBV9 and TRBJ2-3; TRBD1 might be the D (5 bases). The CDR3 covers 14 residues. The V gene's germline CDR1 is SGDLS and CDR2 YYNGEE. Trimming stripped 1 base from V and 4 bases from J, with 10 bases between. This CDR3 is CASSVRQGPDTQYF. The CDR3 nucleotides read TGTGCCAGCAGCGTAAGGCAGGGTCCAGATACGCAGTATTTT.

The gene calls are TRBV20-1 and TRBJ1-2; no firm D call. This CDR3 region has 13 residues. Germline V gives CDR1 DFQATT, CDR2 SNEGSKA (reference sequence). The V end lost 3 bases, the J end lost 2 bases, and 10 bases lay between the germline ends. In nucleotides, the CDR3 is TGCAGTGCTAGGGGAGAGGTCAACTATGGCTACACCTTC. Its translation: CSARGEVNYGYTF.

The CDR3 DNA follows: TGCAGCGTTGAAGGGGCAGGGGGAGTCTATGGCTACACCTTC. It translates to CSVEGAGGVYGYTF. The J gene is TRBJ1-2, the V gene TRBV29-1, with 7 bases lining up with TRBD1. The CDR3 extends over 14 amino acids. In germline, CDR1 is SQVTM, CDR2 ANQGSEA. After removal of 1 base from V and 4 bases from J, the junction contained 6 bases not matched to a gene.

This clonotype was seen at least ten times. The genes are TRBV4-3 and TRBJ2-3; D not resolved. Trimming took 4 bases from V and 0 from J, leaving 11 bases between them. The CDR3 covers 15 residues. The germline V gene encodes CDR1 LGHNA and CDR2 YSLEER. For the CDR3, the DNA is TGCGCCAGCAGCCTCGGACCTGGGAGCACAGATACGCAGTATTTT. Encoded protein: CASSLGPGSTDTQYF.

J is TRBJ2-7 and V is TRBV27, with D perhaps matching TRBD2 (5 bases). CDR1 and CDR2 (germline): MNHEY, SMNVEV (reference sequence). There are 13 residues in the CDR3. Trimming shortened V by 4 bases and J by 6 bases, and 13 bases separated the two germline ends. CDR3 nucleotides: TGTGCCAGCAGTTATGGACGAGGAGGCGAGCAGTACGTC. Translating it yields CASSYGRGGEQYV.

This clonotype was counted ten times or more. V and J are TRBV19 and TRBJ2-5; possible D gene TRBD2, 6 bases. The V and J ends lost 10 bases and 4 bases respectively, with 22 bases between them. The CDR3 runs 15 residues. CDR1 and CDR2 (germline): LNHDA, SQIVND (reference sequence). The CDR3 region has the DNA TGTGCCATCTCACCGCCGGGGACTGTACGAGAGACCCAGTACTTC. The encoded protein is CAISPPGTVRETQYF.

As regards this clonotype: One end of the junction fails to match germline, which may point to a read error. The chain has TRBV29-1 and TRBJ2-5, with D perhaps matching TRBD2 (5 bases). Germline CDR1 is SQVTM and CDR2 is ANQGSEA. This CDR3 spans 14 amino acids. The CDR3 DNA reads TGCATCGTTGGGGAGCGGTACCTTTCGGAGACCCAGTACTTC. Its protein is CIVGERYLSETQYF.

This clonotype has a handful of counts. The CDR3 sequence is CASSQEGRGANTGELFF. The CDR3 nucleotides read TGTGCCAGCAGCCAAGAAGGGCGGGGAGCAAACACCGGGGAGCTGTTTTTT. The gene calls are TRBV3-2 and TRBJ2-2; the table's TRBD1 call for D was not verified on the DNA. TRBV3-2 is annotated as a pseudogene. CDR3 length: 17 amino acids.

V and J are TRBV27 and TRBJ2-5; the D gene could be TRBD1 or TRBD2 (6 bases each). V was trimmed by 8 bases and J by 7 bases, leaving 17 bases between them. This CDR3 region has 13 residues. The germline V gene has CDR1 MNHEY and CDR2 SMNVEV (reference sequence). The CDR3 loop is CASGRTEAGTQYF. CDR3 nucleotide sequence: TGTGCCAGCGGGAGGACAGAGGCGGGGACCCAGTACTTC.

The V and J genes are TRBV20-1 and TRBJ2-7; no definite D call. This CDR3 contains 13 residues. Germline V gene lookup returns CDR1 DFQATT and CDR2 SNEGSKA (reference sequence). Trimming cost V 5 bases and J 0 bases, with 11 bases left between them. The CDR3 loop reads CSADGRNSYEQYF. The CDR3 nucleotides are TGCAGTGCTGACGGACGGAACTCCTACGAGCAGTACTTC.

In its sample, this clonotype was seen a few times. CDR3 region: CASSSGRDRVKSGANVLTF. The CDR3 region has the DNA TGTGCCAGCAGCTCCGGCCGGGACAGGGTCAAATCTGGGGCCAACGTCCTGACTTTC. The chain combines TRBV6-6 with TRBJ2-6; the match to TRBD1 covers 9 bases. With V trimmed by 6 bases and J by 1 base, 13 bases remained unmatched. The CDR3 loop spans 19 amino acids. Germline loops: CDR1 MNHNY, CDR2 SVGAGI (reference sequence).

This CDR3 is CASSPDRTNQPQHF. The CDR3 DNA reads TGCGCCAGCAGCCCCGACAGGACAAATCAGCCCCAGCATTTT. This rearrangement joins TRBV5-1 to TRBJ1-5; tentative D call: TRBD1 (6 bases). Germline lookup yields CDR1 SGHRS and CDR2 YFSETQ. Between the trimmed V and J ends, which lost 4 bases and 4 bases, there was a span of 12 bases. The CDR3 contains 14 residues.

This clonotype has ten or more counts. The chain joins TRBV7-9 to TRBJ2-1; tentatively, D is TRBD1 (6 bases). The V gene lost 4 bases and the J gene lost 2 bases, with 15 bases spanning the gap. The CDR3 totals 16 residues. Germline V gene data show CDR1 as SEHNR and CDR2 as FQNEAQ (reference sequence). The CDR3 here is CASSSRQAGTYNEQFF. CDR3 nucleotides: TGTGCCAGCAGCTCCAGACAGGCTGGGACCTACAATGAGCAGTTCTTC.

The sample holds many counts of this clonotype. This sequence joins TRBV2 and TRBJ2-7, with D uncertain. Trimming pared 3 bases from V and 2 bases from J, leaving 2 bases between. Germline-derived CDR1 and CDR2 are SNHLY and FYNNEI. The length of the CDR3 is 11 residues. CDR3 region: CASSETYEQYF. The CDR3 nucleotides are TGTGCCAGCAGTGAGACCTACGAGCAGTACTTC.

This clonotype was counted between two and nine times. The genes are TRBV12-3 or TRBV12-4 and TRBJ1-4, with D possibly being TRBD1 (5 bases). There are 14 residues in the CDR3. Deletions cut 6 bases from V and 4 bases from J, with 12 bases between. CDR3 nucleotide sequence: TGTGCCAGCAGCACGGGACTGATTAATGAAAAACTGTTTTTT. Translated, it gives CASSTGLINEKLFF.

The J gene is TRBJ1-1, the V gene TRBV5-1; 8 bases fit TRBD1. Per the germline V gene, CDR1 is SGHRS and CDR2 is YFSETQ. V was clipped by 0 bases and J by 4 bases; unmatched bases: 2. This CDR3 has 14 amino acids. The chain's CDR3 is CASSLGTGSTEAFF. Here the CDR3 DNA reads TGCGCCAGCAGCTTGGGGACAGGGAGCACTGAAGCTTTCTTT.

This clonotype was detected only a few times. The J gene is TRBJ1-1, the V gene TRBV7-2; D is unclear. This CDR3 contains 16 residues. Germline CDR1 SGHTA, CDR2 FQGNSA. The V gene lost 1 base and the J gene lost 4 bases, with 16 bases spanning the gap. The CDR3 spells CASSLGRRGRGTEAFF. DNA of the CDR3: TGTGCCAGCAGCTTAGGTAGGCGAGGGAGAGGCACTGAAGCTTTCTTT.

V gene TRBV24-1 combines with J gene TRBJ2-4, with D possibly being TRBD2 (5 bases). CDR1 and CDR2 (germline): KGHDR, SFDVKD. CDR3 length: 14 residues. Trimming shortened V by 10 bases and J by 1 base, and 13 bases separated the two germline ends. The CDR3 bases are TGTGCCACGGCGGCTCGCGGGGCCAAAAACATTCAGTACTTC. It codes for CATAARGAKNIQYF.